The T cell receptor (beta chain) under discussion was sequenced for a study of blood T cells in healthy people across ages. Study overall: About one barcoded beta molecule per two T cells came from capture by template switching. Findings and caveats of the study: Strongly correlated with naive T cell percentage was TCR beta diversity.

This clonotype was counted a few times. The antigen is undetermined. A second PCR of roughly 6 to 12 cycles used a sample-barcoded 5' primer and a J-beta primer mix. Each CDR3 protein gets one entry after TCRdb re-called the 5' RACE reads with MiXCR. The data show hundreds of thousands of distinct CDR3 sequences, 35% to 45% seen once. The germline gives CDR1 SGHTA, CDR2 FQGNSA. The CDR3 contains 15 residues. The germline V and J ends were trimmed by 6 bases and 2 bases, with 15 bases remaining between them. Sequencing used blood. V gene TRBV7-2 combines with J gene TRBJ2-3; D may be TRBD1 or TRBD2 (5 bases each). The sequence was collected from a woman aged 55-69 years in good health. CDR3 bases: TGTGCCAGCAGTCCTACCGGGACGTTCACAGATACGCAGTATTTT. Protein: CASSPTGTFTDTQYF.